This is a list of T cell receptor beta chains from one sample in a study of identical twins. TCRdb passed the 5' RACE reads through MiXCR, listing each CDR3 protein once. The sample records nearly 650,000 distinct CDR3 sequences, 7% to 7.5% being singletons. These sequences were also reported in another study, on yellow fever vaccine responses in identical twins.

Sequencing used PBMCs. Receptor source: a woman under 30 in good health. The CDR3 runs from the conserved cysteine through the conserved F or W. D genes are given only for firm matches. The listing skips clone size in some rows; elsewhere it reads once, few, many or a size class.

.	.	TRBV3-1	TRBJ1-2	CASSQLDGAGGYTF	TGTGCCAGCAGCCAACTCGACGGGGCGGGTGGCTACACCTTC
.	.	TRBV12-3/TRBV12-4	TRBJ2-7	CASSVGGPLEQYF	TGTGCCAGCAGTGTGGGTGGACCCTTGGAGCAGTACTTC
.	.	TRBV7-2	TRBJ2-3	CASSSPVGRFKDTQYF	TGTGCCAGCAGCTCCCCCGTCGGGAGATTCAAAGATACGCAGTATTTT
many	.	TRBV6-2/TRBV6-3	TRBJ2-1	CASSPSRPRPSSYNEQFF	TGTGCCAGCAGCCCAAGTCGGCCAAGGCCGAGCTCCTACAATGAGCAGTTCTTC
many	TRBD1	TRBV5-6	TRBJ2-2	CASSARTGLTGELFF	TGTGCCAGCAGCGCCCGGACAGGGTTAACCGGGGAGCTGTTTTTT
few	.	TRBV5-1	TRBJ2-7	CASSLPGAHYEQYF	TGCGCCAGCAGCTTGCCTGGGGCCCACTACGAGCAGTACTTC
.	TRBD2	TRBV28	TRBJ2-1	CASSLRASGVRYNEQFF	TGTGCCAGCAGTTTAAGGGCTAGCGGGGTGCGCTACAATGAGCAGTTCTTC
few	TRBD1	TRBV2	TRBJ1-4	CAVVTGTANEKLFF	TGTGCCGTAGTTACCGGGACAGCGAATGAAAAGCTGTTTTTT
few	TRBD2	TRBV6-5	TRBJ2-1	CASSYPPGLADEQFF	TGTGCCAGCAGTTATCCCCCGGGACTAGCGGATGAGCAGTTCTTC
.	TRBD1	TRBV12-3/TRBV12-4	TRBJ1-1	CASTRQGWGTEAFF	TGTGCCAGCACAAGACAGGGGTGGGGCACTGAAGCTTTCTTT
many	.	TRBV5-1	TRBJ1-1	CASSSGGVTEAFF	TGCGCCAGCAGCTCAGGTGGGGTCACTGAAGCTTTCTTT
many	.	TRBV25-1	TRBJ1-2	CASSDFDGYTF	TGTGCCAGCAGTGACTTCGATGGCTACACCTTC
.	TRBD2	TRBV7-9	TRBJ2-7	CASSDAGTINYEQYF	TGTGCCAGCAGCGACGCCGGGACTATTAACTACGAGCAGTACTTC
few	.	TRBV4-2	TRBJ2-7	CASSQDMGTYYEQYF	TGTGCCAGCAGCCAAGACATGGGTACATACTACGAGCAGTACTTC
few	.	TRBV5-1	TRBJ2-5	CAVQETQYF	TGCGCCGTCCAAGAGACCCAGTACTTC
.	.	TRBV20-1	TRBJ1-2	CSASRTGENYGYTF	TGCAGTGCTTCTCGGACCGGAGAGAACTATGGCTACACCTTC
many	.	TRBV25-1	TRBJ1-1	CASSGPNTEAFF	TGTGCCAGCAGTGGTCCGAACACTGAAGCTTTCTTT
few	.	TRBV20-1	TRBJ2-1	CSASGGPNEQFF	TGCAGTGCTAGTGGGGGGCCCAATGAGCAGTTCTTC
.	.	TRBV15	TRBJ1-6	CATNYAYNSPLHF	TGTGCCACCAACTACGCCTATAATTCACCCCTCCACTTT
few	TRBD2	TRBV14	TRBJ2-5	CASSQGTSYQETQYF	TGTGCCAGCAGCCAAGGGACTAGCTACCAAGAGACCCAGTACTTC
.	.	TRBV10-2	TRBJ2-7	CASTPGGGEQYF	TGCGCCAGCACCCCTGGTGGGGGGGAGCAGTACTTC
many	TRBD1	TRBV7-8	TRBJ1-1	CASSLVGTGVEAFF	TGTGCCAGCAGCTTAGTAGGGACAGGGGTAGAAGCTTTCTTT
many	.	TRBV4-1	TRBJ1-3	CASSPPGGRRSGNTIYF	TGCGCCAGCAGCCCCCCCGGGGGTCGCCGCTCTGGAAACACCATATATTTT
few	.	TRBV4-2	TRBJ2-1	CASSARGDNEQFF	TGTGCCAGCAGTGCCCGGGGAGACAATGAGCAGTTCTTC
.	TRBD2	TRBV20-1	TRBJ2-1	CSAPLAELYNEQFF	TGCAGTGCGCCCCTAGCGGAGCTCTACAATGAGCAGTTCTTC
many	.	TRBV6-6	TRBJ2-1	CASSYDRYLRFF	TGTGCCAGCAGTTACGACAGATACCTTCGGTTCTTC
.	.	TRBV20-1	TRBJ1-1	CRTSPEAFF	TGCAGAACGTCCCCTGAAGCTTTCTTT
few	TRBD1	TRBV29-1	TRBJ2-1	CSVEGQGGYEQFF	TGCAGCGTTGAAGGACAGGGGGGCTATGAGCAGTTCTTC
few	.	TRBV20-1	TRBJ2-1	CSAREAGSSYNEQFF	TGCAGTGCTAGAGAGGCGGGTAGCTCCTACAATGAGCAGTTCTTC
many	.	TRBV29-1	TRBJ2-7	CSVGGSEQYF	TGCAGCGTTGGAGGGAGCGAGCAGTACTTC
few	.	TRBV5-1	TRBJ2-5	CASSSGDQWGETQYF	TGCGCCAGCAGCTCGGGGGACCAGTGGGGGGAGACCCAGTACTTC
.	TRBD2	TRBV12-3/TRBV12-4	TRBJ2-2	CASSPRQRETTGELFF	TGTGCCAGCAGTCCCAGGCAGCGGGAGACCACCGGGGAGCTGTTTTTT
many	.	TRBV12-3/TRBV12-4	TRBJ2-3	CASRTELYTDTQYF	TGTGCCAGCAGGACCGAACTATACACAGATACGCAGTATTTT
many	TRBD1	TRBV5-1	TRBJ2-3	CASSLEGQGGHTQYF	TGCGCCAGCAGCTTGGAGGGACAGGGTGGTCATACGCAGTATTTT
.	.	TRBV19	TRBJ1-3	CASSIVPGSGNTIYF	TGTGCCAGTAGTATAGTTCCAGGGTCTGGAAACACCATATATTTT
few	.	TRBV7-9	TRBJ2-5	CASGPGLETQYF	TGTGCCAGCGGCCCGGGCCTCGAGACCCAGTACTTC
.	TRBD2	TRBV29-1	TRBJ2-3	CSVPTGGFTQYF	TGCAGCGTACCAACCGGGGGGTTTACGCAGTATTTT
many	TRBD2	TRBV12-3/TRBV12-4	TRBJ2-5	CASIIGGTSTETQYF	TGTGCCAGCATTATTGGGGGGACTAGCACTGAGACCCAGTACTTC
.	TRBD1	TRBV20-1	TRBJ1-5	CSARVGTGRRQPQHF	TGCAGTGCTAGAGTTGGGACAGGGAGGAGGCAGCCCCAGCATTTT
few	TRBD1	TRBV12-3/TRBV12-4	TRBJ2-5	CASSLPGDRETQYF	TGTGCCAGCAGTTTGCCCGGGGACAGGGAGACCCAGTACTTC
few	.	TRBV7-9	TRBJ1-1	CASSSRDEAFF	TGTGCCAGCAGCAGCCGGGATGAAGCTTTCTTT
few	.	TRBV12-3/TRBV12-4	TRBJ2-7	CASSFRVRLLEQYF	TGTGCCAGCAGTTTTAGGGTTCGGCTCCTCGAGCAGTACTTC
.	TRBD2	TRBV20-1	TRBJ2-5	CSAPQRGSRETQYF	TGCAGTGCACCTCAGCGGGGGTCCCGAGAGACCCAGTACTTC
few	.	TRBV5-1	TRBJ2-1	CASSFGPSNYNEQFF	TGCGCCAGCAGCTTCGGGCCCTCCAACTACAATGAGCAGTTCTTC
.	TRBD1	TRBV12-3/TRBV12-4	TRBJ2-2	CSTRQGAAGELFF	TGCTCCACCCGACAGGGGGCGGCCGGGGAGCTGTTTTTT
.	.	TRBV6-5	TRBJ2-2	CASSYSRNTGELFF	TGTGCCAGCAGTTACTCCAGGAACACCGGGGAGCTGTTTTTT
many	.	TRBV7-9	TRBJ1-2	CASNPNPAHGYTF	TGTGCCAGCAACCCCAACCCGGCCCATGGCTACACCTTC
few	TRBD1	TRBV28	TRBJ2-1	CASSFGTGYTEQFF	TGTGCCAGCAGTTTCGGGACAGGGTATACTGAGCAGTTCTTC
.	.	TRBV11-3	TRBJ2-1	CASSQTRNHNEQFF	TGTGCCAGCAGCCAGACTCGGAACCACAATGAGCAGTTCTTC
many	.	TRBV6-5	TRBJ1-1	CASSYSRGGTEAFF	TGTGCCAGCAGTTACTCCAGGGGAGGCACTGAAGCTTTCTTT
.	TRBD2	TRBV20-1	TRBJ2-3	CSARGGGGDYVTDTQYF	TGCAGTGCTAGAGGCGGGGGGGGAGATTATGTCACAGATACGCAGTATTTT
many	.	TRBV2	TRBJ2-1	CASRALGSPYNEQFF	TGTGCCAGCAGAGCGCTGGGTAGTCCGTACAATGAGCAGTTCTTC
many	TRBD2	TRBV24-1	TRBJ2-3	CATSGPRGGHTQYF	TGTGCCACCAGTGGCCCGAGGGGAGGGCATACGCAGTATTTT
many	TRBD2	TRBV11-2	TRBJ2-1	CASSPVSGRDLYNEQFF	TGTGCCAGCAGCCCCGTTAGCGGGAGGGACCTTTACAATGAGCAGTTCTTC
few	.	TRBV20-1	TRBJ2-1	CSARGGGEANEQFF	TGCAGTGCCCGAGGGGGAGGGGAGGCCAATGAGCAGTTCTTC